This record covers a single T cell receptor beta chain. Clones were read by immunoSEQ multiplex PCR, and TCRdb kept only the in-frame ones, dropping some. Among more than 120,000 clones listed, approximately 87% were seen once. Germline trimming cut 0 bases from V and 2 bases from J; bases unmatched to any gene: 6. CDR3 length equals 17 residues. Germline V lookup: CDR1 SEHNR, CDR2 FQNEAQ (reference sequence). The sample is drawn from a study of blood T cell repertoires in COVID-19. Study background: The United States, Italy and Spain supplied acute and convalescent COVID-19 samples. T cells, B-cell-depleted T cells, or PBMCs supplied cDNA or gDNA.

Input material: peripheral blood. V gene TRBV7-9 combines with J gene TRBJ1-4, with 7 bases lining up with TRBD1. This TCR was sampled from a woman between 50 and 59 years old with active or convalescent COVID-19. Here the CDR3 DNA reads TGTGCCAGCAGCTTAGCCCCTCAACAGGGGACTAATGAAAAACTGTTTTTT. It specifies CASSLAPQQGTNEKLFF.